One and the same sample provided the 20 T cell receptor beta chains below, sequenced in a study of blood T cell repertoires in COVID-19. The table came from immunoSEQ multiplex PCR; TCRdb's copy has only in-frame clones and leaves some out. This sample has 200,000 to 250,000 clones, with about 80% found just once. Sequencing was performed on peripheral blood. The receptors shown here come from a woman aged 60 to 75 with acute or convalescent COVID-19.

This rearrangement joins TRBV6-5 to TRBJ2-7, with TRBD2 matching over 7 bases. The CDR3 consists of 13 residues. The germline V gene encodes CDR1 MNHEY and CDR2 SVGAGI. V lost 8 bases, J lost 3 bases, and 7 bases stayed unmatched. The CDR3 here is CASRGERSYEQYF. The CDR3 DNA reads TGTGCCAGCCGGGGGGAGCGGAGCTACGAGCAGTACTTC.

The chain has TRBV5-4 and TRBJ1-2; weak D call: TRBD1 (5 bases). The V and J ends lost 1 base and 4 bases respectively, with 14 bases between them. There are 15 residues in the CDR3. Germline V CDR1 and CDR2: SGHNT, YYREEE (reference sequence). CDR3 region: CASSLKTDRGYGYTF. The CDR3 DNA reads TGTGCCAGCAGCTTGAAGACAGACCGAGGCTATGGCTACACCTTC.

This chain uses TRBV6-6 with TRBJ1-2; TRBD1 is a possible D gene (5 bases). V was pared by 5 bases and J by 7 bases, with 29 bases between. Germline V gives CDR1 MNHNY, CDR2 SVGAGI (reference sequence). CDR3 length: 18 residues. Here the CDR3 reads CASSRAGMGGAHGFGYTF. In nucleotides, the CDR3 is TGTGCCAGCAGTCGGGCAGGGATGGGCGGGGCCCACGGCTTTGGCTACACCTTC.

J is TRBJ1-1 and V is TRBV4-2; 9 nucleotides align to TRBD1. The germline gives CDR1 LGHNA, CDR2 YNFKEQ. V lost 4 bases to trimming and J lost 9 bases; unmatched junction nucleotides: 9. The CDR3 length is 14 residues. The CDR3 sequence is CASSRADRGEQAFF. The CDR3 coding sequence is TGTGCCAGCAGCCGAGCAGACAGGGGGGAACAAGCTTTCTTT.

About this clone: Different DNA sequences within this sample yield the same CDR3. The chain carries TRBV5-4 and TRBJ2-2; TRBD1 matches at 7 bases. The CDR3 covers 15 residues. V dropped 0 bases and J dropped 5; count of bases not matched to a gene: 4. Germline CDR1 SGHNT, CDR2 YYREEE (reference sequence). The CDR3 spells CASSLGQGKTGELFF. For the CDR3, the DNA is TGTGCCAGCAGCTTGGGACAGGGAAAAACCGGGGAGCTGTTTTTT.

The rearrangement uses TRBV20-1 and TRBJ2-7, with D possibly being TRBD1 (5 bases). Per germline, CDR1 DFQATT and CDR2 SNEGSKA (reference sequence). This CDR3 contains 11 residues. The V end was cut by 5 bases, the J end by 3 bases, with 8 bases between. DNA for the CDR3: TGCAGTGCTTTCAGGGACTACGAGCAGTACTTC. Translated, it gives CSAFRDYEQYF.

This chain joins TRBV7-2 and TRBJ2-3; TRBD2 matches 9 bases. This CDR3 region has 15 residues. J lost 5 bases, V lost 5 bases, and 8 bases had no gene match. Per germline, CDR1 SGHTA and CDR2 FQGNSA. This chain's CDR3 is CASSRSRGGIDTQYF. Here the CDR3 DNA reads TGTGCCAGCAGCCGCTCGCGGGGGGGGATAGATACGCAGTATTTT.

This clone has just a few counts. The chain carries TRBV9 and TRBJ1-6; D not certain. Looked up from germline, CDR1 is SGDLS and CDR2 is YYNGEE. V lost 0 bases, J lost 0 bases, and 7 bases lay in between. The CDR3 runs to 16 residues. The CDR3 reads CASSVGTASYNSPLHF. DNA for the CDR3: TGTGCCAGCAGCGTAGGGACTGCCTCCTATAATTCACCCCTCCACTTT.

V is TRBV5-6 and J is TRBJ2-2, with D possibly matching TRBD1 (5 bases). CDR1 and CDR2 (germline): SGHDT, YYEEEE. This CDR3 is 16 amino acids long. V was clipped by 1 base and J by 5 bases, with 15 bases between them. The DNA for the CDR3 is TGTGCCAGCAGCTTGACAGGCACGGACGTTACCGGGGAGCTGTTTTTT. This translates into CASSLTGTDVTGELFF.

The rearrangement uses TRBV28 and TRBJ2-7, with D unresolved. The V and J ends lost 6 bases and 3 bases respectively, with 9 bases between them. Germline lookup yields CDR1 MDHEN and CDR2 SYDVKM. This CDR3 comprises 12 residues. CDR3 DNA: TGTGCCAGCAGCCCCCCCCGCTACGAGCAGTACTTC. Translated: CASSPPRYEQYF.

This chain's CDR3 is CASSPDRGHEKLFF. The CDR3 coding sequence is TGTGCCAGCAGCCCGGACAGGGGGCATGAAAAACTGTTTTTT. J is TRBJ1-4 and V is TRBV7-2, with 11 bases fitting TRBD1. The CDR3 loop spans 14 amino acids. In germline, CDR1 is SGHTA, CDR2 FQGNSA. V was clipped by 5 bases and J by 6 bases; unmatched bases: 2.

The chain is built from TRBV7-9 and TRBJ1-3; TRBD1 matches at 7 bases. CDR3 length: 15 amino acids. CDR1 SEHNR and CDR2 FQNEAQ come from the germline V gene (reference sequence). J gave up 4 bases and V 1 base, and 4 bases lay outside the gene matches. CDR3 amino acids: CASSLVTGFGNTIYF. DNA for the CDR3: TGTGCCAGCAGCTTAGTGACAGGGTTCGGAAACACCATATATTTT.

J is TRBJ2-5 and V is TRBV19; the D gene is possibly TRBD2 (6 bases). The CDR3 spans 16 residues. V was clipped by 1 base and J by 0 bases, with 12 bases between them. The germline CDR1 and CDR2 sequences are LNHDA and SQIVND (reference sequence). CDR3 bases: TGTGCCAGTAGTATAGTTGACGGGGGATACCAAGAGACCCAGTACTTC. It encodes CASSIVDGGYQETQYF. The full variable domain, in which reference TRBV19 and TRBJ2-5 provide the parts outside the CDR3, is DGGITQSPKYLFRKEGQNVTLSCEQNLNHDAMYWYRQDPGQGLRLIYYSQIVNDFQKGDIAEGYSVSREKKESFPLTVTSAQKNPTAFYLCASSIVDGGYQETQYFGPGTRLLVL.

The V and J genes are TRBV6-2 or TRBV6-3 and TRBJ1-2; D is possibly TRBD1 (5 bases). CDR3 length: 16 amino acids. The V gene's germline CDR1 is MNHEY and CDR2 SVGEGT. Deletions cut 2 bases from V and 4 bases from J, with 17 bases between. The CDR3 loop is CASSYPTGEYGYGYTF. Here the CDR3 DNA reads TGTGCCAGCAGTTACCCCACGGGGGAGTATGGCTATGGCTACACCTTC.

The V gene is TRBV9, the J gene TRBJ2-5, with TRBD2 matching over 8 bases. Germline V gene data show CDR1 as SGDLS and CDR2 as YYNGEE. The length of the CDR3 is 14 residues. Germline trimming cut 0 bases from V and 2 bases from J; bases unmatched to any gene: 0. The CDR3 sequence: CASSVGGGQETQYF. CDR3 coding DNA: TGTGCCAGCAGCGTAGGCGGGGGGCAAGAGACCCAGTACTTC.

The gene calls are TRBV20-1 and TRBJ2-7; TRBD2 matches 8 bases. V dropped 3 bases and J dropped 0; count of bases not matched to a gene: 7. Germline V CDR1 and CDR2: DFQATT, SNEGSKA (reference sequence). CDR3 length: 15 amino acids. The CDR3 region is CSASSGVTSSYEQYF. The CDR3 DNA reads as TGCAGTGCTAGTAGCGGGGTAACGTCCTCCTACGAGCAGTACTTC.

This clone occurred a few times. V gene TRBV6-5 combines with J gene TRBJ1-1; 8 positions match TRBD1. Per the germline V gene, CDR1 is MNHEY and CDR2 is SVGAGI. J was trimmed by 8 bases and V by 5 bases; bases with no gene match: 10. The CDR3 is made up of 14 amino acids. The CDR3 coding sequence is TGTGCCAGCAGTCTTCGACAGGGGAATTCGGAAGCTTTCTTT. Protein sequence: CASSLRQGNSEAFF.

V usage is TRBV6-1 and J usage is TRBJ1-2; weak D call: TRBD1 (6 bases). The germline CDR1 and CDR2 sequences are MNHNS and SASEGT. The CDR3 consists of 16 residues. Trimming removed 3 bases from V and 5 bases from J, with 19 bases in between. The CDR3 DNA follows: TGTGCCAGCAGTGATCTCTGGACAGATAGGGAATATGGCTACACCTTC. It encodes CASSDLWTDREYGYTF.

V usage is TRBV6-1 and J usage is TRBJ2-3; 7 bases line up with TRBD1. V lost 3 bases and J lost 2; bases outside the gene matches: 5. CDR1 and CDR2 from the germline V gene are MNHNS and SASEGT. The CDR3 length is 15 residues. This CDR3 is CASSDRGQFTDTQYF. In DNA form, the CDR3 reads TGTGCCAGCAGTGATAGGGGACAGTTCACAGATACGCAGTATTTT.

This chain links TRBV6-5 with TRBJ2-2; possible D gene TRBD2, 5 bases. There are 12 residues in the CDR3. Trimming took 6 bases from V and 4 from J, leaving 6 bases between them. Germline CDR1 is MNHEY and CDR2 is SVGAGI. The CDR3 sequence: CASRDFTGELFF. The DNA for the CDR3 is TGTGCCAGCAGGGACTTCACCGGGGAGCTGTTTTTT.